The entry below gives a single TCR beta chain sequence along with its context. The antigen is not known. Primed by a sample-barcoded 5' primer and a J-beta primer mix, a second PCR proceeded for 7 to 11 cycles. Each CDR3 protein is one row after TCRdb ran MiXCR on the 5' RACE reads. The sample contains approximately 790,000 distinct CDR3 sequences, roughly 60% of which appear only once. This sample was included in a study of blood T cells in healthy people across ages. The study, taken as a whole, reports: TCR beta diversity per million T cells fell roughly linearly with age.

Germline-derived CDR1 and CDR2 are DFQATT and SNEGSKA (reference sequence). The ends were cut back, 5 bases at V and 0 bases at J, with 13 bases in the middle. The CDR3 totals 14 residues. This chain joins TRBV20-1 and TRBJ1-2; no reliable D call. Sequencing was performed on blood. The receptor's source is a man aged 25-40 years in good health. The CDR3 DNA is TGCAGTGCTCCCGACGGATCAGCTAACTATGGCTACACCTTC. As protein: CSAPDGSANYGYTF.